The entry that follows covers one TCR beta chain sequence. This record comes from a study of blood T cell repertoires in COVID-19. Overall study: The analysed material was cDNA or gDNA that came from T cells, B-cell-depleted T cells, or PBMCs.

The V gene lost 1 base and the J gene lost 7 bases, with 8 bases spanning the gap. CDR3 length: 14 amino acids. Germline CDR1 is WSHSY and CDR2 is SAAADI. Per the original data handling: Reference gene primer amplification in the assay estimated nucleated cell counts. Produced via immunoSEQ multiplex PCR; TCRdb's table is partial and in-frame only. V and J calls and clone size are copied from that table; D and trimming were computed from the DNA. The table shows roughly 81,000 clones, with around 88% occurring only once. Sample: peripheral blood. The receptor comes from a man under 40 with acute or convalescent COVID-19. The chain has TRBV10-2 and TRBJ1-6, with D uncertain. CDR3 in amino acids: CASSEFQVNSPLHF. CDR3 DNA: TGCGCCAGCAGTGAGTTTCAGGTGAATTCACCCCTCCACTTT.